A selection of T cell receptor beta chains follows, all from one sample in a study of response to subunit inactivated influenza vaccine. TCRdb reanalysed the RT-PCR reads using MiXCR and keeps one entry per CDR3 protein. This table has about 830,000 distinct CDR3 sequences, around 20% appearing once. Sequencing was performed on PBMCs from blood, taken 4 to 6 days after vaccination. All receptors come from a man between 50 and 59 years old who received an inactivated influenza vaccine. CDR3s include the opening cysteine and the closing phenylalanine or tryptophan. Fields, in order: V gene, J gene, D gene, clone size, CDR3 protein, CDR3 DNA. The D gene is left open where the match is weak. Clone sizes are given selectively: once, few, many, or a class where the clone is expanded.

TRBV20-1	TRBJ2-6	-	-	CSANQVRQLLGGANVLTF	TGCAGTGCTAACCAAGTTCGACAGCTTTTAGGTGGGGCCAACGTCCTGACTTTC
TRBV20-1	TRBJ1-3	-	-	CSAGRYGPRSGNTIYF	TGCAGTGCCGGTCGCTACGGGCCTCGCTCTGGAAACACCATATATTTT
TRBV4-1	TRBJ1-1	-	-	CASSQGEMNTEAFF	TGCGCCAGCAGCCAAGGGGAGATGAACACTGAAGCTTTCTTT
TRBV5-6	TRBJ1-1	-	once	CASSLGRRMNTEAFF	TGTGCCAGCAGCTTGGGACGCCGAATGAACACTGAAGCTTTCTTT
TRBV5-5	TRBJ2-2	TRBD2	-	CASSPGLWAGELFF	TGTGCCAGCAGTCCGGGACTATGGGCCGGGGAGCTGTTTTTT
TRBV12-3/TRBV12-4	TRBJ2-1	TRBD2	many	CASSFGLAGGKAEQFF	TGTGCCAGCAGTTTCGGACTAGCGGGAGGGAAGGCTGAGCAGTTCTTC
TRBV5-1	TRBJ1-1	-	few	CASSLSGPNTEAFF	TGCGCCAGCAGCTTGTCCGGGCCGAACACTGAAGCTTTCTTT
TRBV20-1	TRBJ2-7	-	few	CSARDTGSRGFGYEQYF	TGCAGTGCTAGAGATACGGGGTCCCGGGGTTTTGGATACGAGCAGTACTTC
TRBV2	TRBJ2-1	TRBD2	-	CAGRLAGDNEQFF	TGTGCCGGTCGACTAGCGGGAGATAATGAGCAGTTCTTC
TRBV5-6	TRBJ2-5	TRBD1	few	CASSHRTGWETQYF	TGTGCCAGCAGCCATCGGACAGGGTGGGAGACCCAGTACTTC
TRBV12-3/TRBV12-4	TRBJ2-2	TRBD1	few	CASSLAGGQTGELFF	TGTGCCAGCAGTTTGGCAGGGGGCCAGACCGGGGAGCTGTTTTTT
TRBV7-2	TRBJ1-4	-	many	CASREDKYGPYNEKLFF	TGTGCCAGCAGAGAAGATAAGTACGGTCCCTATAATGAAAAACTGTTTTTT
TRBV20-1	TRBJ1-6	-	many	CSAPNDRSNSPLHF	TGCAGTGCTCCAAACGACAGATCCAATTCACCCCTCCACTTT
TRBV6-2/TRBV6-3	TRBJ2-1	TRBD2	-	CASSYGLAGAYNEQFF	TGTGCCAGCAGTTACGGGCTAGCGGGAGCCTACAATGAGCAGTTCTTC
TRBV5-1	TRBJ2-7	-	once	CASSFDGTGEQYF	TGCGCCAGCAGCTTCGACGGGACGGGAGAGCAGTACTTC
TRBV12-3/TRBV12-4	TRBJ2-7	-	-	CASSFTGHSYEQYF	TGTGCCAGCAGTTTTACAGGTCACTCCTACGAGCAGTACTTC
TRBV12-3/TRBV12-4	TRBJ1-1	TRBD1	-	CASSFSQGATEAFF	TGTGCCAGCAGTTTTTCCCAGGGGGCTACTGAAGCTTTCTTT
TRBV7-2	TRBJ2-1	-	-	CASSFLRQRANNEQFF	TGTGCCAGCAGCTTCCTCCGGCAGAGAGCTAACAATGAGCAGTTCTTC
TRBV28	TRBJ2-1	-	many	CASSENGHNNEQFF	TGTGCCAGCAGTGAAAACGGACACAACAATGAGCAGTTCTTC
TRBV4-3	TRBJ2-2	-	-	CASSQERGGTGELFF	TGCGCCAGCAGCCAAGAAAGGGGTGGCACCGGGGAGCTGTTTTTT
TRBV7-2	TRBJ1-5	TRBD1	-	CASSSQGANQPQHF	TGTGCCAGCAGCTCACAGGGGGCGAATCAGCCCCAGCATTTT
TRBV5-1	TRBJ2-1	TRBD2	-	CASSLEAGVGNEQFF	TGCGCCAGCAGCTTGGAAGCGGGAGTAGGAAATGAGCAGTTCTTC
TRBV10-3	TRBJ1-1	TRBD1	-	CAIRTGLNTEAFF	TGTGCCATCCGGACAGGGCTGAACACTGAAGCTTTCTTT
TRBV10-3	TRBJ1-6	-	few	CAIRADTNSPLHF	TGTGCCATCAGAGCGGACACAAATTCACCCCTCCACTTT
TRBV20-1	TRBJ2-1	TRBD2	few	CSAQTSGLSYNEQFF	TGCAGTGCGCAGACTAGCGGGCTCTCCTACAATGAGCAGTTCTTC
TRBV7-8	TRBJ2-7	TRBD2	-	CASSLAAGASYEQYF	TGTGCCAGCAGCTTAGCAGCGGGAGCATCCTACGAGCAGTACTTC
TRBV4-2	TRBJ1-1	-	few	CASSLAWVGEAFF	TGTGCCAGCAGCCTGGCATGGGTGGGTGAAGCTTTCTTT
TRBV9	TRBJ2-3	TRBD2	many	CASSVGTSGSTDTQYF	TGTGCCAGCAGCGTAGGAACTAGCGGTTCCACAGATACGCAGTATTTT
TRBV15	TRBJ2-5	TRBD2	few	CATSTGTTHQETQYF	TGTGCCACCAGCACCGGGACTACCCACCAAGAGACCCAGTACTTC
TRBV3-1	TRBJ2-5	TRBD2	many	CASSQGGRETQYF	TGTGCCAGCAGCCAGGGGGGGAGGGAGACCCAGTACTTC
TRBV19	TRBJ2-7	-	-	CASSRTVLGPHEQYF	TGTGCCAGTAGTCGGACGGTTCTAGGCCCCCACGAGCAGTACTTC
TRBV6-5	TRBJ2-2	-	many	CASSYFSGNTGELFF	TGTGCCAGCAGTTACTTTAGCGGTAACACCGGGGAGCTGTTTTTT
TRBV6-1	TRBJ2-1	TRBD2	few	CASSALAGDDNEQFF	TGTGCCAGCAGTGCCCTAGCGGGAGACGACAATGAGCAGTTCTTC
TRBV5-1	TRBJ2-1	TRBD2	few	CATNSGRNTYNEQFF	TGCGCCACCAATAGCGGGAGGAATACTTACAATGAGCAGTTCTTC
TRBV24-1	TRBJ2-1	-	few	CATSDTGAYNEQFF	TGTGCCACCAGTGATACCGGGGCTTACAATGAGCAGTTCTTC
TRBV5-5	TRBJ1-5	TRBD1	few	CASSLGGNAQPQHF	TGTGCCAGCAGTTTAGGGGGCAACGCTCAGCCCCAGCATTTT
TRBV20-1	TRBJ2-7	TRBD1	-	CSARVRGQGYEQYF	TGCAGTGCTAGAGTTAGGGGACAGGGCTACGAGCAGTACTTC
TRBV5-1	TRBJ1-1	TRBD1	-	CASSTDRGGYTEAFF	TGCGCCAGCAGCACCGACAGGGGTGGCTACACTGAAGCTTTCTTT